A selection of T cell receptor beta chains follows, all from one sample in a study of post-analysis software for immune sequencing data. TCRdb re-analysed the PCR reads in MiXCR, keeping a single row per CDR3 protein. The sample comprises about 430,000 distinct CDR3 sequences, approximately 37% of which are singletons, and under 9% rests with the top ten. The sequencing sample was made of blood. These receptors all stem from a girl aged 2 to 10 with multiple sclerosis. CDR3s leave out the opening cysteine and the closing phenylalanine or tryptophan. D genes are given only for firm matches.

d_call: -
v_call: TRBV6-1
j_call: -
cdr3_aa: ASSDDPGRYTGTQY

d_call: TRBD1
v_call: TRBV12-3/TRBV12-4
j_call: TRBJ1-1
cdr3_aa: ASSRGQGAMNTEAF

d_call: -
v_call: TRBV5-1
j_call: TRBJ2-5
cdr3_aa: ASSLVGQEETQY

d_call: -
v_call: TRBV6-2/TRBV6-3
j_call: TRBJ2-7
cdr3_aa: ASSQESIYEQY

d_call: TRBD2
v_call: TRBV14
j_call: -
cdr3_aa: ASSREHSGGAETQY

d_call: -
v_call: TRBV6-5
j_call: TRBJ1-1
cdr3_aa: ASSYGVVETEAF

d_call: TRBD2
v_call: TRBV5-1
j_call: TRBJ2-3
cdr3_aa: ASSLVPAGVLDTQY

d_call: TRBD1
v_call: TRBV5-1
j_call: -
cdr3_aa: ASSSHSGTVTYEQY

d_call: TRBD1
v_call: TRBV27
j_call: TRBJ2-7
cdr3_aa: ASSSRDRGTYEQY

d_call: TRBD2
v_call: TRBV5-1
j_call: TRBJ2-7
cdr3_aa: ASSLAPSGGAYEQY

d_call: -
v_call: TRBV7-8
j_call: TRBJ2-7
cdr3_aa: ASSSRARDGSYEQY

d_call: -
v_call: TRBV7-3
j_call: TRBJ2-2
cdr3_aa: ASSLSSGTGELF

d_call: -
v_call: TRBV12-3/TRBV12-4
j_call: TRBJ2-7
cdr3_aa: ASSFFRLEQY

d_call: -
v_call: TRBV5-1
j_call: TRBJ2-5
cdr3_aa: ASSLPRSHYNEQY

d_call: TRBD2
v_call: TRBV10-3
j_call: TRBJ2-1
cdr3_aa: AISDYGTSKF

d_call: TRBD2
v_call: TRBV4-3
j_call: TRBJ2-1
cdr3_aa: ASSQDPVPAGASYNEQF

d_call: -
v_call: TRBV20-1
j_call: TRBJ2-1
cdr3_aa: SARSVSRNEQF

d_call: TRBD1
v_call: TRBV14
j_call: TRBJ2-7
cdr3_aa: ASRGGQGNGEQY

d_call: TRBD1
v_call: TRBV11-1
j_call: TRBJ2-7
cdr3_aa: ASSLTGWPHEQY

d_call: TRBD2
v_call: TRBV20-1
j_call: TRBJ2-7
cdr3_aa: SARAYSGSKSYEQY

d_call: -
v_call: TRBV20-1
j_call: TRBJ1-2
cdr3_aa: SARTQGSYGYT

d_call: TRBD2
v_call: TRBV20-1
j_call: TRBJ2-1
cdr3_aa: SARDTGTSAYNEQF

d_call: -
v_call: TRBV9
j_call: TRBJ1-2
cdr3_aa: ASRGTGSNYGYT

d_call: -
v_call: TRBV4-1
j_call: TRBJ2-7
cdr3_aa: ASSQVAGQRDEQY

d_call: TRBD1
v_call: TRBV7-2
j_call: TRBJ2-4
cdr3_aa: ASSSDRVENIQY

d_call: TRBD1
v_call: TRBV7-2
j_call: TRBJ1-5
cdr3_aa: ASRERPGGAQPQH